This TCR beta chain comes out of a study of OX40 agonist ivuxolimab in advanced cancers. Study-wide background: Patients assigned to dose escalation were diagnosed with hepatocellular carcinoma, melanoma, renal cell or head and neck cancer.

On this clone: Its matching antigen is unknown.

General observations from the study: Antigen targets of the expanded peripheral T cells went undetermined. Expanded clones were, on average, more numerous in CD8+ T cells than in CD4+.

At cycle 4 day 1, cycle 7 day 1, and baseline, blood was sampled. CDR1 and CDR2 from the germline V gene are LGHNT and FRNRAP. Trimming left V 11 bases short and J 1 base short, with 17 bases between. The CDR3 consists of 14 residues. The data were produced by immunoSEQ multiplex PCR, yet TCRdb's version contains in-frame clones alone and is incomplete. The table includes about 45,000 clones, roughly 82% detected once. The chain joins TRBV12-5 to TRBJ1-1; D not certain. This TCR derives from an adult with an advanced solid tumor such as melanoma, head and neck, liver or kidney cancer. The source was CD4+ or CD8+ T cells sorted from blood, collected in a trial of the OX40 agonist ivuxolimab. CDR3 amino acids: CAPPVRRRNTEAFF. The CDR3 bases are TGTGCTCCCCCGGTGAGGAGACGGAACACTGAAGCTTTCTTT.